The rows below give T cell receptor beta chains drawn from one sample of a study of PD-L1 blockade in urothelial cancer. TCRdb's table, derived via immunoSEQ multiplex PCR, lists solely in-frame clones and lacks some. The table lists tens of thousands of clones, around 83% of them singletons, with over 2% in the top ten. Specimen: PBMCs, collected around atezolizumab (anti-PD-L1) treatment. The receptors stem from a man aged 60 to 69 with urothelial cancer. CDR3s include the opening cysteine and the closing phenylalanine or tryptophan. Each record gives: V gene, CDR3 length, clone size, D gene, J gene, CDR3 DNA, CDR3 protein. The D gene is left open where the match is weak. Only part of the rows carry a size: once, few, many, or a class if the clone is expanded.

>TRBV19|15|-|TRBD2|TRBJ2-5
TGTGCCAGTAGTTCACTAGCGGCTTTAGAAGAGACCCAGTACTTC
CASSSLAALEETQYF
>TRBV29-1|15|-|TRBD1|TRBJ2-5
TGCAGTGTTGACATGGAGGCAGGGGGAGACGAGACCCAGTACTTC
CSVDMEAGGDETQYF
>TRBV14|13|few|-|TRBJ1-4
TGTGCCAGCAGCCCATACCTGCAAAGAGGCCTGTTTTTT
CASSPYLQRGLFF
>TRBV28|14|-|-|TRBJ2-3
TGTGCCAGCAGTTTCACGGGGTCCAAAGATACGCAGTATTTT
CASSFTGSKDTQYF
>TRBV6-6|14|-|-|TRBJ1-1
TGTGCCAGCAGAGAGGGGGGGGGCGGCACTGAAGCTTTCTTT
CASREGGGGTEAFF
>TRBV18|17|-|TRBD1|TRBJ2-1
TGTGCCAGCTCACCACAGCTCGACAGGGGGTCAAGGAATGAGCAGTTCTTC
CASSPQLDRGSRNEQFF
>TRBV28|14|-|TRBD2|TRBJ2-7
TGTGCCAGCAGCATGACTAGCGGGAGTTACGAGCAGTACTTC
CASSMTSGSYEQYF
>TRBV4-2|16|-|TRBD2|TRBJ2-5
TGTGCCAGCAGCTTGGGACTAGCGGGTTGGGAGGAGACCCAGTACTTC
CASSLGLAGWEETQYF
>TRBV28|11|-|-|TRBJ2-7
TGTGCCAGCACCAGGGGTTACGAGCAGTACTTC
CASTRGYEQYF
>TRBV5-5|14|few|TRBD1|TRBJ2-4
TGTGCCAGCAGCTTAACAACACCGACAGGGCTTCAGTACTTC
CASSLTTPTGLQYF
>TRBV29-1|14|-|TRBD2|TRBJ2-5
TGCAGCGTTGTAAATCGGCGGGGGAAAGAGACCCAGTACTTC
CSVVNRRGKETQYF
>TRBV2|18|-|TRBD1|TRBJ2-1
TGTGCCAGCAGGCGAGACAGGGGGCGGGTCCTTTCCTACAATGAGCAGTTCTTC
CASRRDRGRVLSYNEQFF
>TRBV18|15|-|TRBD1|TRBJ1-1
TGTGCCAGCTCACCTCTGACAGGGACCAACACTGAAGCTTTCTTT
CASSPLTGTNTEAFF
>TRBV9|14|-|-|TRBJ2-2
TGTGCCAGCAGCGTAGGTCAACGCGCCGGGGAGCTGTTTTTT
CASSVGQRAGELFF
>TRBV30|11|few|TRBD1|TRBJ2-7
TGTGCCTGGGCGACAGGGAGCGAGCAGTACTTC
CAWATGSEQYF
>TRBV10-1|13|-|-|TRBJ2-5
TGCGCCAGCAGTGAGTCGTCCGGAGAGACCCAGTACTTC
CASSESSGETQYF
>TRBV19|16|-|TRBD2|TRBJ2-2
TGTGCCAGTAGTCTGGGGAACGGGGGGGCCACCGGGGAGCTGTTTTTT
CASSLGNGGATGELFF
>TRBV18|14|-|-|TRBJ1-3
TGTGCCAGCTCAAGCGCGATCTCTGGAAACACCATATATTTT
CASSSAISGNTIYF
>TRBV7-9|16|-|TRBD2|TRBJ2-2
TGTGCCAGCAGCTTAGGGCTAGCGGCAAGCACCGGGGAGCTGTTTTTT
CASSLGLAASTGELFF
>TRBV5-6|15|-|TRBD1|TRBJ2-4
TGTGCCAGCAGCTCCCCGGGACAGGGGGCGTACATTCAGTACTTC
CASSSPGQGAYIQYF
>TRBV29-1|12|-|-|TRBJ1-1
TGCAGCGTTGTGGGGGCAGGGACTGAAGCTTTCTTT
CSVVGAGTEAFF
>TRBV6-1|14|-|-|TRBJ1-2
TGTGCCAGCAGTGAATCCAGACAGAACTATGGCTACACCTTC
CASSESRQNYGYTF